The 8 T cell receptor beta chains listed next were all sequenced from one sample in a study of T cell responses to AZD1222 COVID-19 vaccine. Method: immunoSEQ multiplex PCR; TCRdb's copy keeps in-frame clones and lacks some. The repertoire holds around 150,000 clones, with roughly 92% as singletons. Material: peripheral blood, obtained on day 0 of AZD1222 vaccination. The source is an adult in good health.

The chain uses TRBV7-2 and TRBJ1-2; a possible D gene is TRBD1 (5 bases). Germline V gene data show CDR1 as SGHTA and CDR2 as FQGNSA. Trimming removed 2 bases from V and 4 bases from J, with 14 bases in between. The CDR3 extends over 15 amino acids. CDR3 sequence: CASSLTTGTPYGYTF. In DNA form, the CDR3 reads TGTGCCAGCAGCTTAACTACAGGCACCCCCTATGGCTACACCTTC. Together with reference TRBV7-2 and TRBJ1-2, the CDR3 gives the full variable domain: GAGVSQSPSNKVTEKGKDVELRCDPISGHTALYWYRQSLGQGLEFLIYFQGNSAPDKSGLPSDRFSAERTGGSVSTLTIQRTQQEDSAVYLCASSLTTGTPYGYTFGSGTRLTVV.

The V call is TRBV25-1, the J call TRBJ1-2; unclear D gene. V lost 6 bases, J lost 10 bases, and 15 bases lay in between. CDR1 is MGHDK, CDR2 SYGVNS, per germline. The CDR3 loop spans 12 amino acids. This CDR3 is CASSQGSEVYTF. In DNA form, the CDR3 reads TGTGCCAGCAGCCAAGGATCCGAAGTCTACACCTTC.

CDR3 residues: CASSLDGLSTDTQYF. CDR3 bases: TGTGCCAGCAGCTTGGACGGACTATCGACAGATACGCAGTATTTT. V usage is TRBV5-4 and J usage is TRBJ2-3, with a tentative D call TRBD2 (6 bases). Germline V gene sequence: CDR1 SGHNT, CDR2 YYREEE (reference sequence). V was pared by 0 bases and J by 3 bases, with 11 bases between. The CDR3 sequence is 15 residues long.

This chain joins TRBV5-4 and TRBJ1-1, with D perhaps matching TRBD1 (5 bases). Germline lookup yields CDR1 SGHNT and CDR2 YYREEE (reference sequence). V lost 4 bases and J lost 1, with 14 bases in between. The CDR3 consists of 15 residues. CDR3 amino acids: CASSPAVGRNTEAFF. Here the CDR3 DNA reads TGTGCCAGCAGCCCCGCGGTGGGGCGGAACACTGAAGCTTTCTTT.

The CDR3 protein is CASSLAGGQGNSPLHF. As DNA, the CDR3 is TGCGCCAGCAGCTTGGCGGGGGGACAGGGAAATTCACCCCTCCACTTT. The gene calls are TRBV5-1 and TRBJ1-6, with 9 bases identical to TRBD1. Germline V gene sequence: CDR1 SGHRS, CDR2 YFSETQ. With 0 bases clipped from V and 7 bases from J, the junction kept 5 bases outside the gene matches. This CDR3 contains 16 residues.

This chain uses TRBV28 with TRBJ1-4; D possibly corresponds to TRBD1 (6 bases). CDR1 and CDR2 from the germline V gene are MDHEN and SYDVKM. CDR3 length: 18 amino acids. V was clipped by 6 bases and J by 4 bases, with 24 bases between them. The CDR3, as DNA: TGTGCCAGCAGATTCGAGTACAGGCGGGGGGGCGTTAATGAAAAACTGTTTTTT. This sequence encodes CASRFEYRRGGVNEKLFF. The full variable domain, with the rest looked up from reference TRBV28 and TRBJ1-4, is DVKVTQSSRYLVKRTGEKVFLECVQDMDHENMFWYRQDPGLGLRLIYFSYDVKMKEKGDIPEGYSVSREKKERFSLILESASTNQTSMYLCASRFEYRRGGVNEKLFFGSGTQLSVL.

The chain joins TRBV19 to TRBJ1-5; TRBD1 is a possible D gene (5 bases). The CDR3 has 13 amino acids. Germline V gene data show CDR1 as LNHDA and CDR2 as SQIVND (reference sequence). V was cut by 7 bases and J by 4 bases, with 11 bases left in between. DNA for the CDR3: TGTGCCAGTACCTTTGACAGAAATCAGCCCCAGCATTTT. Translating it yields CASTFDRNQPQHF.

The chain has TRBV25-1 and TRBJ1-1; D gene uncertain. V gave up 6 bases and J gave up 10 bases, with 12 bases separating them. The germline V gene has CDR1 MGHDK and CDR2 SYGVNS. The CDR3 is 11 amino acids. The CDR3, as DNA: TGTGCCAGCAGGAATACGGCAGGAGCTTTCTTT. Encoded protein: CASRNTAGAFF.